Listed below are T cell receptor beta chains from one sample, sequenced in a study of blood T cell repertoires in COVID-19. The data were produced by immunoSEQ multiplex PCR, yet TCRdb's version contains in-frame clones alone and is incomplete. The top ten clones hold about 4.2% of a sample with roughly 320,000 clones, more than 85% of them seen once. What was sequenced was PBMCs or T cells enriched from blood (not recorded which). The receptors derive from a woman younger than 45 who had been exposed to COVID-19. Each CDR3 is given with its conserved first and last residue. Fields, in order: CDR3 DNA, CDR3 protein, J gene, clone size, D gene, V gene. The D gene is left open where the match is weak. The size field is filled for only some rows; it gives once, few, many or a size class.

TGTGCCAGTAGTATCCCGGACAGCACTGAAGCTTTCTTT	CASSIPDSTEAFF	TRBJ1-1	.	.	TRBV19
TGTGCCAGCAGCTTGGACAGGGCCCGCGAGCAGTACTTC	CASSLDRAREQYF	TRBJ2-7	.	TRBD1	TRBV7-7
TGTGCCAGCAGCTTGGCCCACAGGGGGTACTATGGCTACACCTTC	CASSLAHRGYYGYTF	TRBJ1-2	.	TRBD1	TRBV5-4
TGTGCCGGACGAACAGGGGGCTCCTACGAGCAGTACTTC	CAGRTGGSYEQYF	TRBJ2-7	.	TRBD1	TRBV6-5
TGTGCCTCATCCGTGAGCTCCTACGAGCAGTACTTC	CASSVSSYEQYF	TRBJ2-7	.	.	TRBV30
TGTGCCAGCAGCTTCGCCACCTACAGGGGGCTCGGGGAGCTGTTTTTT	CASSFATYRGLGELFF	TRBJ2-2	.	TRBD1	TRBV7-2
TGTGCCAGCAGTTCGACGTCTCTACAGGGCAGCAATTCACCCCTCCACTTT	CASSSTSLQGSNSPLHF	TRBJ1-6	.	.	TRBV28
TGTGCCAGCAGCAAACGACTAGCGGGGGCCCACGAGCAGTACTTC	CASSKRLAGAHEQYF	TRBJ2-7	.	TRBD2	TRBV9
TGTGCCAGCAGTTACAGACAGGGGAACTATGGCTACACCTTC	CASSYRQGNYGYTF	TRBJ1-2	.	TRBD1	TRBV6-5
TGTGCCAGCAGCCGGGCTAGCGGGGGGGGCTACGAGCAGTACTTC	CASSRASGGGYEQYF	TRBJ2-7	.	TRBD2	TRBV6-5
TGTGCCAGCAGCTTTGCGGGTACTAATGAAAAACTGTTTTTT	CASSFAGTNEKLFF	TRBJ1-4	.	.	TRBV5-4
TGTGCCATCAAAGGGCAGGGGAACAATCAGCCCCAGCATTTT	CAIKGQGNNQPQHF	TRBJ1-5	.	.	TRBV10-3
TGTGCCAGCAGTGAAGCAGGGACAGTTGGTGGCTACACCTTC	CASSEAGTVGGYTF	TRBJ1-2	.	TRBD1	TRBV6-1
TGTGCCAGCAGTAGGCAGGGGCGCAGGGGCTATGGCTACACCTTC	CASSRQGRRGYGYTF	TRBJ1-2	.	.	TRBV6-2/TRBV6-3
TGTGCTAGTGGTCCCGGTTACGGGGTCTCAGCAAACACCATATATTTT	CASGPGYGVSANTIYF	TRBJ1-3	.	.	TRBV12-5
TGTGCCAGCAGCGATTACAGGGGGCGCGGGGGGAGCACTGAAGCTTTCTTT	CASSDYRGRGGSTEAFF	TRBJ1-1	.	TRBD1	TRBV5-4
TGTGCCAGCAGCTTGGAGGCGGCGACCTATAATTCACCCCTCCACTTT	CASSLEAATYNSPLHF	TRBJ1-6	.	.	TRBV5-8
TGCGCCAGCAGCCCGGGACAGGGTGTTCCCTATGGCTACACCTTC	CASSPGQGVPYGYTF	TRBJ1-2	.	TRBD1	TRBV5-1
TGTGCCAGCGCCAACCCAAACAGGGCTAACACTGAAGCTTTCTTT	CASANPNRANTEAFF	TRBJ1-1	.	.	TRBV6-5
TGCGCCAGCAGCTTGCCCACGGCCCTTGGGGGCGCCTACGAGCAGTACTTC	CASSLPTALGGAYEQYF	TRBJ2-7	.	.	TRBV5-1
TGCAGCGTTGGAATGAGTGGCACTGAAGCTTTCTTT	CSVGMSGTEAFF	TRBJ1-1	.	.	TRBV29-1
TGTGCCAGCAGGGAAGGGACAGGGCCGGGAAACACCATATATTTT	CASREGTGPGNTIYF	TRBJ1-3	.	TRBD1	TRBV7-8
TGTGCCAGCAGTGCTCGAGACTTCTTTTACACTGAAGCTTTCTTT	CASSARDFFYTEAFF	TRBJ1-1	.	.	TRBV6-8
TGTGCCAGCAGCGCCGGACAGGGGCGGAGAGGAGAGACCCAGTACTTC	CASSAGQGRRGETQYF	TRBJ2-5	.	TRBD1	TRBV9
TGTGCCATCAGTTTACAGCCGGCGAACACTGAAGCTTTCTTT	CAISLQPANTEAFF	TRBJ1-1	few	.	TRBV10-3
TGTGCCAGCAGCTTAGTAGGGGCGGGGGGCTTAGATACGCAGTATTTT	CASSLVGAGGLDTQYF	TRBJ2-3	.	TRBD2	TRBV11-2
TGTGCCAGCAGCCAAGATACCACCGGGACTAGCGAGTACTTC	CASSQDTTGTSEYF	TRBJ2-5	.	TRBD2	TRBV3-1/TRBV3-2
TGTGCCATCAGTGAGTCCGGCCAGACTCTTGGTGAAAAACTGTTTTTT	CAISESGQTLGEKLFF	TRBJ1-4	.	.	TRBV10-3
TGTGCCAGCAGCCACCCTGGGCAGGATAGCTCTGGAAACACCATATATTTT	CASSHPGQDSSGNTIYF	TRBJ1-3	.	.	TRBV11-3
TGTGCCAGCATAAATACTCAGACAGGGCCCCACGAGCAGTACTTC	CASINTQTGPHEQYF	TRBJ2-7	.	TRBD1	TRBV25-1
TGTGCCAGCAGGCCCCTGGGGCCGAACACTGAAGCTTTCTTT	CASRPLGPNTEAFF	TRBJ1-1	.	.	TRBV19
TGTGCCAGCAGCCCGAGGACAGGGGGCAACTATGGCTACACCTTC	CASSPRTGGNYGYTF	TRBJ1-2	.	TRBD1	TRBV7-2
TGTGCCAGCAGCCTGGACAGGAGGCTCTCTGGGGCCAACGTCCTGACTTTC	CASSLDRRLSGANVLTF	TRBJ2-6	.	TRBD1	TRBV3-1/TRBV3-2
TGTGCCAGCAGTGAAGATTCGGGGACAGGGAGATTT	CASSEDSGTGRF	TRBJ1-1	.	TRBD1	TRBV2
TGTGCCATCAGTTTCGGACAGGGGACATACGAGCAGTACTTC	CAISFGQGTYEQYF	TRBJ2-7	.	TRBD1	TRBV10-3
TGTGCCACCAGTGATGGCGGGGAGGGCGCTAGGGGGACCCAGTACTTC	CATSDGGEGARGTQYF	TRBJ2-5	.	TRBD2	TRBV24-1
TGTGCCACCAGCAGAGGGGGGACAGGGAGGGCCGGCTATGGCTACACCTTC	CATSRGGTGRAGYGYTF	TRBJ1-2	.	TRBD1	TRBV15
TGTGCCAGCAGTCCTGGTCTCGGATACTACCACTACGAGCAGTACTTC	CASSPGLGYYHYEQYF	TRBJ2-7	.	.	TRBV11-2
TGCGCCAGCAAGGGTGGACAGTGGAATTCACCCCTCCACTTT	CASKGGQWNSPLHF	TRBJ1-6	.	.	TRBV5-1
TGTGCCAGCAGCTCTACAGGGTCCACTGAAGCTTTCTTT	CASSSTGSTEAFF	TRBJ1-1	.	.	TRBV7-2
TGTGCCAGCAGCTTAGCTTACAGGGGTAATGAAAAACTGTTTTTT	CASSLAYRGNEKLFF	TRBJ1-4	.	TRBD1	TRBV7-9
TGTGCCAGCAACCGGGACAGGGGTATTAATGGTGAAGCTTTCTTT	CASNRDRGINGEAFF	TRBJ1-1	.	TRBD1	TRBV2
TGTGCCAGCAGTGGGAGGATAGGAGGGAACACTGAAGCTTTCTTT	CASSGRIGGNTEAFF	TRBJ1-1	.	.	TRBV25-1
TGTGCCAGCAGCAAGTCCGGGGGGCGCGAATTTAACTATGGCTACACCTTC	CASSKSGGREFNYGYTF	TRBJ1-2	.	.	TRBV7-9
TGTGCCAGCAGTTTACGGGGATTAAGCAATCAGCCCCAGCATTTT	CASSLRGLSNQPQHF	TRBJ1-5	once	.	TRBV27
TGTGCCAGCAGGGGATCCGGGACAGGGCACACCGGGGAGCTGTTTTTT	CASRGSGTGHTGELFF	TRBJ2-2	.	TRBD1	TRBV2
TGTGCCAGCAGCAAACGGGACAGTACTTTGGAGCAGTACTTC	CASSKRDSTLEQYF	TRBJ2-7	once	.	TRBV21-1
TGTGCCAGCACCAGGACAGGGAATGGCGAGCAGTACTTC	CASTRTGNGEQYF	TRBJ2-7	.	TRBD1	TRBV11-2